This T cell receptor beta chain was captured by sequencing in a study of blood T cell repertoires in COVID-19. Participants were aged roughly 18 to 90 years from roughly 25 US areas. All recovered Cohort 3 donors got two negative PCRs, got clearance, or saw symptom resolution. TCRdb keeps only in-frame clones here, not all; method: immunoSEQ multiplex PCR. There are some 200,000 clones in the sample; 82% occur only once, and 10% to 15% lies in the top ten. CDR1 and CDR2 (germline): LGHNA, YSLEER. The V and J ends lost 3 bases and 6 bases, in that order; junction bases with no gene match: 7. The CDR3 covers 14 residues.

The sequence was collected from a man aged 35-49 years who had recovered from COVID-19. J is TRBJ1-2 and V is TRBV4-3; 7 bases are a match to TRBD1. The sample taken for sequencing was PBMCs or T cells enriched from blood (not recorded which). The DNA of the CDR3 is TGCGCCAGCAGCCATCCCGACAGGGTACATGGCTACACCTTC. Protein product: CASSHPDRVHGYTF.